Listed below are T cell receptor beta chains from one sample, sequenced in a study of T cell responses to AZD1222 COVID-19 vaccine. Here immunoSEQ multiplex PCR was the method, and the copy in TCRdb shows in-frame clones only, minus some. The data hold 130,000 to 150,000 clones, with more than 75% observed a single time. Sequencing was performed on peripheral blood, taken on day 0 of AZD1222 vaccination. The receptors come from an adult in good health. Each CDR3 is given without its conserved first and last residue. Fields, in order: J gene, V gene, CDR3 protein.

j_gene: TRBJ1-1; v_gene: TRBV5-1; CDR3aa: ASSWGTMNTEAF
j_gene: TRBJ1-2; v_gene: TRBV7-2; CDR3aa: ASSYSQGPNYGYT
j_gene: TRBJ2-2; v_gene: TRBV27; CDR3aa: ASSPGTDVEELF
j_gene: TRBJ2-7; v_gene: TRBV10-3; CDR3aa: AIRRDLSYEQY
j_gene: TRBJ2-7; v_gene: TRBV11-1; CDR3aa: ASSWTGGYGEQY
j_gene: TRBJ2-1; v_gene: TRBV5-1; CDR3aa: ASSPGAWDHNEQF
j_gene: TRBJ2-7; v_gene: TRBV5-1; CDR3aa: ASSGGWGHEQY
j_gene: TRBJ1-4; v_gene: TRBV19; CDR3aa: ASSIASVNEKLF
j_gene: TRBJ2-2; v_gene: TRBV24-1; CDR3aa: ATSALGGPGSTGELF
j_gene: TRBJ2-7; v_gene: TRBV6-2/TRBV6-3; CDR3aa: ASSYSSRVTYEQY
j_gene: TRBJ2-1; v_gene: TRBV20-1; CDR3aa: SARLVNEQF
j_gene: TRBJ2-3; v_gene: TRBV9; CDR3aa: ASSVGTERGMRNTQY
j_gene: TRBJ2-7; v_gene: TRBV4-1; CDR3aa: ASSLGTDSYEQY
j_gene: TRBJ2-3; v_gene: TRBV19; CDR3aa: ASSIRGTARTGTDTQY
j_gene: TRBJ1-4; v_gene: TRBV4-2; CDR3aa: ASSQENRGNEKLF